These T cell receptor beta chains were read from a single sample in a study of blood T cell repertoires in COVID-19. The repertoire was sequenced with immunoSEQ multiplex PCR; TCRdb's copy has only in-frame clones and lacks some. The data contain under 200,000 clones, about 85% of them singletons. Sequencing was done on a sample of peripheral blood. These receptors came from a man aged 55-75 years with active or convalescent COVID-19. Both conserved end residues are part of each CDR3. The D gene is left open where the match is weak. Rows give clone size only sometimes, using once, few, many, or a class for an expanded clone.

J gene	D gene	CDR3 length	V gene	clone size	CDR3 DNA	CDR3 protein
TRBJ2-7	TRBD1	14	TRBV7-9	-	TGTGCCAGCAGCCGAGGACAGGGGGCTAACGAGCAGTACTTC	CASSRGQGANEQYF
TRBJ1-4	-	17	TRBV24-1	-	TGTGCCACCAGTGATATCCTAGCAGGACCAACTAATGAAAAACTGTTTTTT	CATSDILAGPTNEKLFF
TRBJ1-1	-	14	TRBV15	-	TGTGCCACCAGCAGAGAAACCGGGAGGTACGAAGCTTTCTTT	CATSRETGRYEAFF
TRBJ1-6	-	14	TRBV3-1/TRBV3-2	once	TGTGCCAGCAGCCATTCGACCGGGAGGTCACCCCTCCACTTT	CASSHSTGRSPLHF
TRBJ1-2	-	14	TRBV6-5	-	TGTGCCAGCAGTTATGGAGGAGCCGGCTATGGCTACACCTTC	CASSYGGAGYGYTF
TRBJ1-4	-	16	TRBV3-1/TRBV3-2	-	TGTGCCAGCAGCCAACCTTCCGGCCGCCGGGATGGGGAACTGTTTTTT	CASSQPSGRRDGELFF
TRBJ1-5	TRBD1	16	TRBV27	-	TGTGCCAGCAGTCGATGGACAGGGGGCGCGGGGCAGCCCCAGCATTTT	CASSRWTGGAGQPQHF
TRBJ2-1	TRBD2	17	TRBV5-6	-	TGTGCCAGCAGCTTGGAGGCTAGCGGGGGGGTTGTGGATGAGCAGTTCTTC	CASSLEASGGVVDEQFF
TRBJ1-2	-	11	TRBV20-1	-	TGCAGTGCTAGTAGGGGTGCGGGCTACACCTTC	CSASRGAGYTF
TRBJ1-6	TRBD1	13	TRBV10-3	-	TGTGCCATCAGGAGACAGGGCTTCTCACCCCTCCACTTT	CAIRRQGFSPLHF
TRBJ1-2	-	11	TRBV11-3	-	TGTGCCAGCAGCTTGACTACGGACGCATCATTC	CASSLTTDASF
TRBJ2-3	-	16	TRBV5-1	once	TGCGCCAGCAGCTTGGTTCGGGGGGCGAGCACAGATACGCAGTATTTT	CASSLVRGASTDTQYF
TRBJ2-3	TRBD2	14	TRBV5-1	-	TGCGCCAGCAGCCCTAGCGGACCCACAGATACGCAGTATTTT	CASSPSGPTDTQYF
TRBJ2-1	-	15	TRBV29-1	-	TGCAGCGTTGAAGACATGAGGGTCCCCTACAATGAGCAGTTCTTC	CSVEDMRVPYNEQFF
TRBJ1-1	TRBD1	14	TRBV7-9	-	TGTGCCAGCAGCCCACGTCCCGGACAGGGAGAAGCTTTCTTT	CASSPRPGQGEAFF
TRBJ1-2	-	16	TRBV4-2	-	TGTGCCAGCAGCCAAGAGGCTGCTGCACCGAACTATGGCTACACCTTC	CASSQEAAAPNYGYTF
TRBJ1-2	TRBD1	14	TRBV19	-	TGTGCCAGTAGTATCTCCCGGACAGGGTATGGCTACACCTTC	CASSISRTGYGYTF
TRBJ2-7	-	14	TRBV2	-	TGTGCCGGACAAAGGAGGGGCGTTTCCTACGAGCAGTACTTC	CAGQRRGVSYEQYF
TRBJ1-6	-	14	TRBV19	-	TGTGCCAGTAGTATAGAACAGGGTCGCTCACCCCTCCACTTT	CASSIEQGRSPLHF
TRBJ2-2	-	14	TRBV18	-	TGTGCCAGCTCACCACTAGGGGACACCGGGGAGCTGTTTTTT	CASSPLGDTGELFF
TRBJ2-7	TRBD1	14	TRBV15	few	TGTGCCACCAGCCGCGGACAGGGGGCTTACGAGCAGTACTTC	CATSRGQGAYEQYF
TRBJ1-2	-	12	TRBV5-6	-	TGTGCCAGCAGCTTAAGGGAGTATGGCTACACCTTC	CASSLREYGYTF
TRBJ2-2	TRBD1	15	TRBV5-4	-	TGTGCCAGCAGCCAACAGGGGGGAGGTACCGGGGAGCTGTTTTTT	CASSQQGGGTGELFF
TRBJ2-1	TRBD1	13	TRBV7-9	-	TGTGCCAGCAGCCCGGGGACAGGGTTAGAGCAGTTCTTC	CASSPGTGLEQFF
TRBJ1-4	TRBD1	15	TRBV4-1	-	TGCGCCAGCAGCCAAGGACAGGGGACTGATGAAAAACTGTTTTTT	CASSQGQGTDEKLFF
TRBJ2-3	TRBD2	14	TRBV5-1	-	TGCGCCAGCAGCCCTAGCGGGGGGGCAGATACGCAGTATTTT	CASSPSGGADTQYF
TRBJ2-7	TRBD2	16	TRBV7-3	-	TGTGCCGACTCCGGGATCGAGCGGGGGACCCGCTACGAGCAGTACTTC	CADSGIERGTRYEQYF
TRBJ1-1	-	15	TRBV7-2	-	TGTGCCAGCAGCTTTTACCAAGGGGTGGACACTGAAGCTTTCTTT	CASSFYQGVDTEAFF
TRBJ1-1	-	15	TRBV19	once	TGTGCCAGTACCTTGTCCAGGGTTCTGGGCACTGAAGCTTTCTTT	CASTLSRVLGTEAFF
TRBJ1-3	-	14	TRBV11-3	few	TGTGCCAGCAGCCCCCGGGGATCTGGAAACACCATATATTTT	CASSPRGSGNTIYF
TRBJ1-2	TRBD1	15	TRBV14	-	TGTGCCAGCAGCCCCCGGACAGGGGGTGTATATGGCTACACCTTC	CASSPRTGGVYGYTF
TRBJ2-6	-	17	TRBV2	-	TGTGCCAGCACCGGCGGGGGCCCGGGCTCTGGGGCCAACGTCCTGACTTTC	CASTGGGPGSGANVLTF
TRBJ2-1	-	18	TRBV7-8	-	TGTGCCAGCAGCTTAGTAGGCCCAGCGGGTCACTCCTACAATGAGCAGTTCTTC	CASSLVGPAGHSYNEQFF
TRBJ1-1	TRBD1	14	TRBV4-1	-	TGCGCCAGCAGTCCCCAAGTCAGGGGGCAAGAAGCTTTCTTT	CASSPQVRGQEAFF
TRBJ2-3	-	13	TRBV27	-	TGTGCCAGCAGTTTATTAGGCACAGATACGCAGTATTTT	CASSLLGTDTQYF
TRBJ2-7	TRBD2	14	TRBV19	-	TGTGCCAGTAGCAGGGAGGGAAGAGGCTACGAGCAGTACTTC	CASSREGRGYEQYF
TRBJ2-1	-	11	TRBV7-2	-	TGTGCCAGCAGACAATACAATGAGCAGTTCTTC	CASRQYNEQFF
TRBJ2-7	TRBD1	17	TRBV3-1/TRBV3-2	-	TGTGCCAGCAGCCAAGACCTCGACAGGGTTTTGTCCTACGAGCAGTACTTC	CASSQDLDRVLSYEQYF
TRBJ2-2	-	18	TRBV5-6	once	TGTGCCAGCAGCTTTCGGGCCACAGGTGTAGTGAACACCGGGGAGCTGTTTTTT	CASSFRATGVVNTGELFF
TRBJ2-1	TRBD2	15	TRBV10-3	-	TGTGCCATCAAAACTAGCGGGCTTCGCTACAATGAGCAGTTCTTC	CAIKTSGLRYNEQFF
TRBJ1-1	-	14	TRBV4-1	-	TGCGCCAGCAGCCAGAAATCAGTGAACACTGAAGCTTTCTTT	CASSQKSVNTEAFF
TRBJ1-1	TRBD1	15	TRBV9	-	TGTGCCAGCAGCGCTATGACAGGGGCGGGCACTGAAGCTTTCTTT	CASSAMTGAGTEAFF
TRBJ2-1	-	18	TRBV7-3	few	TGTGCCAGCAGCTTAGAGCCCCTGAGGCTTCTAAATCCCAATGAGCAGTTCTTC	CASSLEPLRLLNPNEQFF
TRBJ2-7	TRBD1	13	TRBV5-1	once	TGCGCCAGCAGCCGGGACAGGTTATACGAGCAGTACTTC	CASSRDRLYEQYF
TRBJ2-4	TRBD2	17	TRBV6-2/TRBV6-3	once	TGTGCCAGCAGTACTGGGACTAGAGGTTTAGCCAAAAACATTCAGTACTTC	CASSTGTRGLAKNIQYF
TRBJ2-3	-	15	TRBV19	-	TGTGCCAGTTTCGGTCGTGGGGGCCCCACAGATACGCAGTATTTT	CASFGRGGPTDTQYF
TRBJ1-3	-	15	TRBV7-2	-	TGTGCCAGCAGCTTATCTTACAGCTCTGGAAACACCATATATTTT	CASSLSYSSGNTIYF
TRBJ1-4	TRBD1	17	TRBV4-2	once	TGTGCCAGCAGCCAAGATGCAGGGGGCGCGGGTAATGAAAAACTGTTTTTT	CASSQDAGGAGNEKLFF
TRBJ1-2	-	13	TRBV2	-	TGTGCCAGCAAAACAGACAGTAACTATGGCTACACCTTC	CASKTDSNYGYTF